Below are 16 T cell receptor beta chains sequenced from a single sample in a study of blood T cells in healthy people across ages. A sample-barcoded 5' primer and a J-beta primer mix were used in a second PCR of roughly 7 to 12 cycles. TCRdb re-called the 5' RACE reads through MiXCR, storing one row per CDR3 protein. The profile covers 1.5 million to 2 million distinct CDR3 sequences, with around half appearing a single time and approximately 2% taken by the ten largest. The sequenced material came from blood. The source is a woman aged 40 to 50 in good health.

The CDR3: CSASRSGTPSAFF. CDR3 sequence (DNA): TGCAGTGCTAGTAGGAGCGGGACTCCCTCAGCTTTCTTT. The rearrangement uses TRBV20-1 and TRBJ1-1; possibly TRBD1 for D (5 bases). The germline V gene encodes CDR1 DFQATT and CDR2 SNEGSKA (reference sequence). The CDR3 is 13 residues long. V shed 3 bases and J shed 10 bases, with 18 bases lying between them.

The genes are TRBV28 and TRBJ2-7; D ambiguous. The CDR3 has 14 residues. The germline V gene has CDR1 MDHEN and CDR2 SYDVKM. Deletions cut 5 bases from V and 3 bases from J, with 14 bases between. The CDR3 bases are TGTGCCAGCAGTGTTCCCGGCTCCAACTACGAGCAGTACTTC. Translation: CASSVPGSNYEQYF.

In its sample, this clonotype was seen once. The chain has TRBV5-1 and TRBJ1-2; D ambiguous. Germline assignment: CDR1 SGHRS and CDR2 YFSETQ. This CDR3 is 15 amino acids long. V dropped 3 bases and J dropped 8 bases, with 20 bases sitting between them. This chain's CDR3 is CASSYLASGTQGYTF. In DNA, the CDR3 is TGCGCCAGCAGCTACCTGGCCTCCGGAACCCAGGGCTACACCTTC.

The chain joins TRBV6-6 to TRBJ1-5; D gene unclear. This CDR3 spans 16 amino acids. In germline, CDR1 is MNHNY, CDR2 SVGAGI (reference sequence). Trimming pared 2 bases from V and 0 bases from J, leaving 11 bases between. DNA of the CDR3: TGTGCCAGCAGTTACCTCCAAGGGAATAGCAATCAGCCCCAGCATTTT. Translation: CASSYLQGNSNQPQHF.

As concerns this clonotype: The junction departs from the called germline gene at one end, perhaps through a read error. The J gene is TRBJ1-2, the V gene TRBV5-6, with D maybe TRBD1 (6 bases). This CDR3 has 17 amino acids. Germline V gene data show CDR1 as SGHDT and CDR2 as YYEEEE. DNA of the CDR3: TGTACCAGCATCCCCGGCTTCGGGACAACGACGACCTATGGCTACACCTTC. Amino acid sequence: CTSIPGFGTTTTYGYTF.

The chain uses TRBV6-6 and TRBJ2-3; D is unresolved. CDR3 length: 14 amino acids. Trimming took off 5 bases at V and 4 bases at J, with 13 bases between the two ends. CDR1 is MNHNY, CDR2 SVGAGI, per germline (reference sequence). This CDR3 is CASSPETFADTQYF. In DNA form, the CDR3 reads TGTGCCAGCAGTCCTGAAACCTTCGCAGATACGCAGTATTTT.

The chain employs TRBV9 and TRBJ1-5; D unresolved. This CDR3 spans 15 amino acids. Trimming stripped 0 bases from V and 4 bases from J, with 11 bases between. Per the germline V gene, CDR1 is SGDLS and CDR2 is YYNGEE. The CDR3 DNA is TGTGCCAGCAGCGTAGGAGTTACCAAAAATCAGCCCCAGCATTTT. Amino acids: CASSVGVTKNQPQHF.

The chain recombines TRBV9 with TRBJ2-7; a weak D match, TRBD1 (7 bases). V lost 0 bases to trimming and J lost 5 bases, with 15 bases between them. The length of the CDR3 is 15 residues. In germline, CDR1 is SGDLS, CDR2 YYNGEE. As DNA, the CDR3 is TGTGCCAGCAGCGTAGGCGGGACAGTGAGGAACGAGCAGTACTTC. The encoded protein is CASSVGGTVRNEQYF. Looking up the rest from reference TRBV9 and TRBJ2-7 gives the full variable domain: DSGVTQTPKHLITATGQRVTLRCSPRSGDLSVYWYQQSLDQGLQFLIQYYNGEERAKGNILERFSAQQFPDLHSELNLSSLELGDSALYFCASSVGGTVRNEQYFGPGTRLTVT.

The chain joins TRBV6-2 or TRBV6-3 to TRBJ2-7; D might be TRBD1 (6 bases). V was trimmed by 5 bases and J by 3 bases, leaving 11 bases between them. CDR3 length: 13 residues. CDR1 is MNHEY, CDR2 SVGEGT, per germline. CDR3: CASSADRNYEQYF. The CDR3 DNA reads as TGTGCCAGCAGTGCAGACAGGAACTACGAGCAGTACTTC.

The rearrangement uses TRBV3-1 and TRBJ2-6; D gene unclear. The germline CDR1 and CDR2 sequences are LGHDT and YNNKEL (reference sequence). The CDR3 sequence is 18 residues long. Trimming cost V 2 bases and J 1 base, with 15 bases left between them. The chain's CDR3 is CASSQFSPRNSGANVLTF. As DNA, the CDR3 is TGTGCCAGCAGCCAATTCTCGCCCCGTAATTCTGGGGCCAACGTCCTGACTTTC.

This chain uses TRBV4-3 with TRBJ2-7, with 9 nucleotides matching TRBD1. The CDR3 totals 15 residues. The V gene's germline CDR1 is LGHNA and CDR2 YSLEER. J lost 2 bases, V lost 6 bases, and 8 bases had no gene match. The CDR3 protein is CASSPGQGPPYEQYF. The CDR3 DNA sequence: TGCGCCAGCAGTCCCGGACAGGGGCCCCCCTACGAGCAGTACTTC.

The chain links TRBV28 to TRBJ2-1; D is unresolved. Germline CDR1 MDHEN, CDR2 SYDVKM. The V end lost 6 bases, the J end lost 7 bases, and 7 bases lay between the germline ends. This CDR3 has 11 residues. The CDR3, as DNA: TGTGCCAGCAGAAGCCAAAATGAGCAGTTCTTC. Protein: CASRSQNEQFF.

The rearrangement links TRBV20-1 to TRBJ1-2; D possibly corresponds to TRBD1 (5 bases). This CDR3 contains 12 residues. V was cut by 5 bases and J by 2 bases, with 9 bases left in between. The V gene's germline CDR1 is DFQATT and CDR2 SNEGSKA (reference sequence). The CDR3 DNA follows: TGCAGTGCTCTGAACAGGAACTATGGCTACACCTTC. Encoded protein: CSALNRNYGYTF.

This chain uses TRBV21-1 with TRBJ2-5; the DNA was not used to check the table's D call, TRBD1. TRBV21-1 is noted as a pseudogene. The CDR3 is 17 amino acids. CDR3 nucleotide sequence: TGTGCCAGCAGCAAAGCCGGGAAGGGGCCCGTTTCAGAGACCCAGTACTTC. This translates into CASSKAGKGPVSETQYF.

A few counts support this clonotype. The V and J genes are TRBV7-2 and TRBJ2-1; 13 bases agree with TRBD2. Per germline, CDR1 SGHTA and CDR2 FQGNSA. V shed 5 bases and J 7 bases; nucleotides not matched to a gene: 8. The CDR3 covers 16 residues. CDR3 DNA: TGTGCCAGCAGCACGCCGCCGACTAGCGGGGGGAATGAGCAGTTCTTC. Protein: CASSTPPTSGGNEQFF.

This chain connects TRBV6-2 or TRBV6-3 to TRBJ2-1; D is unclear. The CDR3 runs 15 residues. The V end was cut by 3 bases, the J end by 7 bases, with 16 bases between. CDR1 and CDR2 (germline): MNHEY, SVGEGT. The DNA of the CDR3 is TGTGCCAGCAGTTATAGCCCAGTTGCTACGAATGAGCAGTTCTTC. Its protein is CASSYSPVATNEQFF.